This TCR beta chain was profiled in a study of OX40 agonist ivuxolimab in advanced cancers. The table lists this clone with a count of one. Its antigen remains unidentified. Repertoires were generated with immunoSEQ multiplex PCR, while TCRdb's copy carries only in-frame clones and drops some. The sample consists of around 94,000 clones, around 90% of them appearing once. Study-wide results and caveats: The CD4+ and CD8+ T cells in the blood had expanded clonally by week 6 at 0.1 to 3.0 mg/kg.

The CDR3 has 13 residues. CDR1 and CDR2 (germline): SGHTA, FQGNSA. Deletions cut 5 bases from V and 8 bases from J, with 15 bases between. This TCR derives from an adult with an advanced solid tumor such as melanoma, head and neck, liver or kidney cancer. The input for sequencing was CD4+ or CD8+ T cells sorted from blood, taken in a trial of the OX40 agonist ivuxolimab. V gene TRBV7-2 combines with J gene TRBJ1-2, with a tentative D call TRBD1 (5 bases). The CDR3 sequence: CASSRDREGGYTF. In nucleotides, the CDR3 is TGTGCCAGCAGCCGGGACCGCGAGGGGGGCTACACCTTC.